This TCR beta chain was identified during a study of cytomegalovirus exposure and HLA in healthy donors. 13 Jbeta primers and 60 Vbeta primers were used for the PCR. The assay was immunoSEQ multiplex PCR, and TCRdb's table has in-frame clones only and misses some. The data contain more than 95,000 clones, roughly 74% of them seen just once; the ten biggest clones take up around 3.1%. As concerns this clone: Its target is not known.

The study's findings and limits: Among TCR beta chains, those listed as cytomegalovirus-associated numbered over 150. In terms of immune exposure information, only CMV serostatus was available. Through in vitro validation, three CMV-associated chains were shown to be specific for CMV antigens. Some V segments, including TRBV6-2 and TRBV6-3, were excluded as indistinguishable.

The CDR3 runs to 12 residues. Germline V CDR1 and CDR2: MRHNA, SNTAGT. Trimming took 2 bases from V and 6 from J, leaving 4 bases between them. The source of this sequence is a female donor in good health and CMV-seropositive. The gene calls are TRBV6-4 and TRBJ2-2; D gene uncertain. Sequencing was carried out using PBMCs. CDR3 bases: TGTGCCAGCAGTGACAGCCCCGGGGAGCTGTTTTTT. This gives the protein CASSDSPGELFF.